This T cell receptor beta chain was found in a study of T cells after yellow fever vaccination. TCRdb re-called the 5' RACE reads through MiXCR, storing one row per CDR3 protein. The repertoire includes hundreds of thousands of distinct CDR3 sequences, approximately 12% of them detected once, and around 15% sits in the top ten. Germline V gene sequence: CDR1 MNHEY, CDR2 SVGAGI. This CDR3 comprises 12 residues. Trimming left V 8 bases short and J 6 bases short, with 11 bases between. The chain has TRBV6-5 and TRBJ2-1, with D unclear. The receptor was isolated from a young man who received the YFV17D yellow fever vaccine. The source was PBMCs, collected on the day of the yellow fever booster vaccination. The CDR3 region has the DNA TGTGCCAGCGGCCCGAATACCAATGAGCAGTTCTTC. Amino acids: CASGPNTNEQFF.